The TCR beta chain described here comes from a study of beta chain features in type 1 diabetes. The authors reverse transcribed all of the isolated RNA, so sequencing captured expressed TCRB transcripts. Profiling relied on immunoSEQ multiplex PCR, and the TCRdb table lists in-frame clones only, not all of them. The sample holds about 15,000 clones, approximately 40% seen once. This clone was observed a few times. What it binds is not known. Study-level results: Relative to healthy donors, patients appeared to have naive, central memory and Treg TCRB repertoires that were more similar.

Sampling consisted of one heparinised blood draw per donor, averaging approximately 120 mL. CD45RO/CCR7/CD25/CD127/CD95/CD27 separated CD4+ naive, central memory, regulatory and stem cell-like memory cells by sorting. After removal of 6 bases from V and 0 bases from J, the junction contained 13 bases not matched to a gene. Germline values: CDR1 SGHNT, CDR2 YYREEE (reference sequence). The length of the CDR3 is 19 residues. Sequenced sample: stem cell memory CD4+ T cells from blood. This chain uses TRBV5-4 with TRBJ2-2, with 11 bases matching TRBD2. The clonotype was recovered from a woman in her thirties or forties in good health. CDR3 region: CASTTGPVAGGANTGELFF. Written as DNA, the CDR3 is TGTGCCAGCACCACCGGGCCAGTAGCGGGGGGGGCGAACACCGGGGAGCTGTTTTTT.